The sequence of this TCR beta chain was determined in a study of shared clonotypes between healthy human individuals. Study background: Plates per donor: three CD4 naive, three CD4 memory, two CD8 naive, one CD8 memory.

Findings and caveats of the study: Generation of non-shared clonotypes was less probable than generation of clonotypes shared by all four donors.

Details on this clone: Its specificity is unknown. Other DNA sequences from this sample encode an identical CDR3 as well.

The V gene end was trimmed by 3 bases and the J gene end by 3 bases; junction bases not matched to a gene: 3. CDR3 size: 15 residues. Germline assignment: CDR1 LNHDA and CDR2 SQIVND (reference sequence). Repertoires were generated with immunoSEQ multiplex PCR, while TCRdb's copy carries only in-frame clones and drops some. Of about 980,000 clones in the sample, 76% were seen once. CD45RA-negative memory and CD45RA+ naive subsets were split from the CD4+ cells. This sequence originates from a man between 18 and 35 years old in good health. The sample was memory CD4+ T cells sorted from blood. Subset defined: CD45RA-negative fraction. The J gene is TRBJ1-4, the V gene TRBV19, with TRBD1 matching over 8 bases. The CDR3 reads CASSIQGAANEKLFF. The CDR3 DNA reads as TGTGCCAGTAGTATCCAGGGGGCAGCTAATGAAAAACTGTTTTTT.